The source of this T cell receptor (beta chain) is a study of radiation and T cells in renal cell carcinoma. Study summary: Nephrectomy followed 15 Gy stereotactic body radiation by 4 weeks.

The CDR3 length is 18 residues. Germline loops: CDR1 LGHNA, CDR2 YSLEER. V dropped 0 bases and J dropped 3; count of bases not matched to a gene: 11. Clones were read by immunoSEQ multiplex PCR, and TCRdb kept only the in-frame ones, dropping some. The sample yields 130,000 to 150,000 clones, 88% seen once. Time point in this sample: baseline pretreatment blood. Treatment reported: 15 Gy SBRT to primary tumor, nephrectomy 4 weeks later. The tumor was a clear cell renal cell carcinoma. As concerns this clone: Its antigen is unknown.

Study observations and caveats: From baseline, blood top tumor clonotypes peaked at 2 weeks post-radiation. No pretreatment tumor biopsies were available for baseline clonotypes.

The sequence came from a woman in her 70s with renal cell carcinoma. The chain uses TRBV4-3 and TRBJ2-1; 7 positions agree with TRBD2. The sample was blood, taken from a patient whose treatment included radiotherapy and nephrectomy. The CDR3 DNA reads TGCGCCAGCAGCCAAGAGGCAGGGCTAGCGGTTTACTACAATGAGCAGTTCTTC. This encodes CASSQEAGLAVYYNEQFF.